Below, 10 T cell receptor beta chains from the same sample are listed, as sequenced in a study of CD4 and CD8 cells across lung adenocarcinoma regions. TCRdb ran MiXCR on the PCR reads and lists one entry per CDR3 protein. Among about 9,000 distinct CDR3 sequences listed, over 45% were seen once. Sequenced input: CD4+ T cells from the margin of a lung tumor. These receptors came from a female donor with lung adenocarcinoma. The CD4 and CD8 labels of this study may be unreliable.

The chain recombines TRBV27 with TRBJ2-1, with D possibly TRBD1 on 5 matching bases. Judging by the DNA end, TRBJ2-7 fits better; the J call may be wrong. Germline CDR1 is MNHEY and CDR2 is SMNVEV (reference sequence). This CDR3 has 12 residues. Here the CDR3 reads CASSFPGNEQYF. DNA of the CDR3: TGTGCCAGCAGTTTCCCAGGGAACGAGCAGTACTTC.

On this clonotype: The conserved closing phenylalanine or tryptophan is absent in this CDR3, likely reflecting a read error. The DNA is omitted, as the CDR3 cannot be located on it reliably, and the CDR3 follows TCRdb's listing. This chain connects TRBV7-6 to TRBJ2-1; the DNA was not compared with TRBD1, the D call given in the table. A total of 14 residues make up the CDR3, ends included. CDR1 SGHVS and CDR2 FNYEAQ come from the germline V gene. CDR3 sequence reads: CASSSRARTGWTFS.

Relative to its sample, this clonotype is medium-sized. The chain uses TRBV6-5 and TRBJ2-3, with TRBD2 as a possible D gene (6 bases). The CDR3 covers 14 residues. Germline CDR1 MNHEY, CDR2 SVGAGI. Trimming left V 7 bases short and J 0 bases short, with 11 bases between. Written as DNA, the CDR3 is TGTGCCAGCAAATCTAGCGCGAGCACAGATACGCAGTATTTT. Its protein product is CASKSSASTDTQYF.

A remark on this clonotype: Germline and junction disagree at one end, which may indicate a read error. The J gene is TRBJ2-2, the V gene TRBV6-1; TRBD1 matches 7 bases. The CDR3 has 14 residues. Germline values: CDR1 MNHNS, CDR2 SASEGT. The CDR3 DNA follows: TGTGCCAGCAGAAAGGTGGTGGGAACAGGGGAGCAGTTTTTT. Protein: CASRKVVGTGEQFF.

The rearrangement links TRBV6-1 to TRBJ2-4; 10 bases agree with TRBD1. Germline V lookup: CDR1 MNHNS, CDR2 SASEGT. After removal of 5 bases from V and 5 bases from J, the junction contained 9 bases not matched to a gene. This CDR3 is 16 amino acids long. CDR3 sequence (DNA): TGTGCCAGCAGTCAAGGGACAGGGGCAGGGGAAAACATTCAGTACTTC. Translation: CASSQGTGAGENIQYF.

The gene calls are TRBV6-1 and TRBJ1-5, with D perhaps TRBD1 (5 bases). The V gene's germline CDR1 is MNHNS and CDR2 SASEGT. This CDR3 spans 14 amino acids. The ends were cut back, 6 bases at V and 6 bases at J, with 15 bases in the middle. The CDR3 bases are TGTGCCAGCAGGTGGTTGGGGGACGGTCAGCCCCAGCATTTT. This translates into CASRWLGDGQPQHF.

In its sample, this clonotype was seen a few times. V usage is TRBV7-3 and J usage is TRBJ2-2; weak D call: TRBD2 (6 bases). This CDR3 is built from 13 residues. The germline V gene has CDR1 SGHTA and CDR2 FQGTGA. The CDR3: CGGRRAYTGELFF. The CDR3 DNA reads as TGTGGTGGGAGGAGGGCGTACACCGGGGAGCTGTTTTTT.

This clonotype turned up a few times. The rearrangement links TRBV20-1 to TRBJ2-1; D perhaps matches TRBD2 (5 bases). The J call is doubtful: the DNA matches TRBJ2-7 better. This CDR3 contains 13 residues. The germline gives CDR1 DFQATT, CDR2 SNEGSKA (reference sequence). As DNA, the CDR3 is TGCAGTGCTAGAGAGAGTAGCGAGTACGAGCAGTACTTC. Its protein is CSARESSEYEQYF.

Regarding this clonotype: A read error may produce the germline difference seen at one junction end. The V and J genes are TRBV10-3 and TRBJ2-5, with D possibly matching TRBD2 (6 bases). Looked up from germline, CDR1 is ENHRY and CDR2 is SYGVKD. This CDR3 spans 15 amino acids. CDR3 coding DNA: TGTGGCGCGGGGCCGGGGGAGCGTGACCAAGAGATCCAGTACTTC. Protein: CGAGPGERDQEIQYF.

This clonotype is a singleton in its sample. This rearrangement joins TRBV6-1 to TRBJ1-5, with 11 bases that match TRBD1. This CDR3 has 17 residues. Unmatched junction bases numbered 7, after V lost 4 bases and J lost 2 bases. CDR1 and CDR2 (germline): MNHNS, SASEGT. The DNA for the CDR3 is TGTGCCAGCAGTGTTGGACAGGGGGCTTTGGGCAATCAGCCCCAGCATTTT. Translating gives CASSVGQGALGNQPQHF.